Shown below are 2 T cell receptor beta chains from a single sample sequenced in a study of blood T cell repertoires in COVID-19. Repertoires were generated with immunoSEQ multiplex PCR, while TCRdb's copy carries only in-frame clones and drops some. This table has roughly 140,000 clones, around four fifths appearing once. Sequenced: peripheral blood. The receptors derive from a woman at least 80 years old with acute or convalescent COVID-19.

The chain is built from TRBV4-3 and TRBJ2-5; weak D call: TRBD1 (6 bases). Germline V gives CDR1 LGHNA, CDR2 YSLEER. Trimming removed 0 bases from V and 1 base from J, with 9 bases in between. The CDR3 has 15 amino acids. The CDR3 DNA is TGCGCCAGCAGCCAAGACGGACAGCCCCAAGAGACCCAGTACTTC. This gives the protein CASSQDGQPQETQYF.

This rearrangement joins TRBV6-5 to TRBJ1-2, with TRBD1 matching over 9 bases. Germline lookup yields CDR1 MNHEY and CDR2 SVGAGI. CDR3 length: 14 residues. The junction had 6 bases not matched to a gene; V was cut back by 6 bases and J by 4 bases. This chain's CDR3 is CASRGGTGSYGYTF. CDR3 coding DNA: TGTGCCAGCAGAGGGGGGACAGGGTCCTATGGCTACACCTTC.